These T cell receptor beta chains were read from a single sample in a study of blood T cells in healthy people across ages. TCRdb fed the 5' RACE reads into MiXCR, producing one record per CDR3 protein. The table lists over 1,300,000 distinct CDR3 sequences, around 55% of them singletons, with 6.7% in the top ten. The sequenced sample was blood. The origin of the receptors is a man between 18 and 29 years old in good health. CDR3s include the opening cysteine and the closing phenylalanine or tryptophan. A D gene is named only where the DNA matches it firmly. Only some rows state a clone size, as once, few, many or a class for expanded clones.

>TRBD2|NA|TRBV5-1|TRBJ2-7
TGCGCCAGCAGCTTATTAGCGGGAGGGGTGAACGAGCAGTACTTC
CASSLLAGGVNEQYF
>TRBD1|NA|TRBV20-1|TRBJ1-1
TGCAGTGCTGAGGGGGCGCCGAACACTGAAGCTTTCTTT
CSAEGAPNTEAFF
>NA|few|TRBV4-3|TRBJ2-4
TGCGCCAGCAGCCCCCTAACAAGGACCGCGGACATTCAGTACTTC
CASSPLTRTADIQYF
>NA|few|TRBV11-2|TRBJ1-4
TGTGCCAGCAGCTTTGGGACAAGAGTACTTAATGAAAAACTGTTTTTT
CASSFGTRVLNEKLFF
>TRBD1|NA|TRBV12-3/TRBV12-4|TRBJ2-1
TGTGCCAGCAGTTTACCGATACGAAGACAGGGGGAGCAGTTCTTC
CASSLPIRRQGEQFF
>NA|NA|TRBV4-1|TRBJ2-3
TGCGCCAGCAGCCAAGCGGTGGAGGATACGCAGTATTTT
CASSQAVEDTQYF
>NA|few|TRBV20-1|TRBJ1-6
TGCAGTGCTTACAGGGACTCACCCCTCCACTTT
CSAYRDSPLHF
>NA|NA|TRBV6-1|TRBJ2-5
TGTGCCACTGAGTTGACGGAGACCCAGTACTTC
CATELTETQYF
>NA|NA|TRBV15|TRBJ2-2
TGTGCCACCAGCAGAGATCGGGTCGGTTACACCGGGGAGCTGTTTTTT
CATSRDRVGYTGELFF
>NA|NA|TRBV6-5|TRBJ2-4
TGTGCCAGCAGCTACACAGGGCTAGCCAAAAACATTCAGTACTTC
CASSYTGLAKNIQYF
>NA|few|TRBV20-1|TRBJ1-5
TGCAGTGGCTCCACGTCGGGCTATAGCAATCAGCCCCAGCATTTT
CSGSTSGYSNQPQHF
>NA|NA|TRBV12-3/TRBV12-4|TRBJ2-3
TGTGCCAGCAGTTTACAGGATCCAGATACGCAGTATTTT
CASSLQDPDTQYF
>NA|few|TRBV29-1|TRBJ2-1
TGCAGCGTCCTCACTAGCAGTGAGCAGTTCTTC
CSVLTSSEQFF
>NA|NA|TRBV5-1|TRBJ2-7
TGCGCCAGCAGCTTGGAGACAGCCTCCGCTTACGAGCAGTACTTC
CASSLETASAYEQYF
>NA|once|TRBV5-1|TRBJ2-3
TGCGCCAGCAGAGAAAGCACAGAGACGCAGTATTTT
CASRESTETQYF
>TRBD1|NA|TRBV13|TRBJ2-3
TGTACCAGCAGCAGGGACAGGGGTACAGATACGCAGTATTTT
CTSSRDRGTDTQYF
>TRBD1|few|TRBV12-3/TRBV12-4|TRBJ2-3
TGTGCCAGCAGTCATGGACAGGGGGCATTAGATACGCAGTATTTT
CASSHGQGALDTQYF
>TRBD1|few|TRBV4-1|TRBJ2-7
TGCGCCAGCAGCGCGGGACAGGGTAGTCCCTACGAGCAGTACTTC
CASSAGQGSPYEQYF
>TRBD2|NA|TRBV6-6|TRBJ2-3
TGTGCCAGCAGCCGAGCACTAGCGGGAGCTAGGGATACGCAGTATTTT
CASSRALAGARDTQYF
>NA|NA|TRBV7-9|TRBJ2-7
TGTGCCAGCACCCCAGGAGCGGGTTCCTACGAGCAGTACTTC
CASTPGAGSYEQYF
>TRBD2|NA|TRBV10-3|TRBJ2-7
TGTGCCATCAGTGATCTAGCGGGAGACTCCTACGAGCAGTACTTC
CAISDLAGDSYEQYF
>TRBD1|NA|TRBV7-9|TRBJ1-5
TGTGCCAGCAGCTTAGGAGGACAGGGGGAGAAGCAGCCCCAGCATTTT
CASSLGGQGEKQPQHF
>NA|few|TRBV6-2/TRBV6-3|TRBJ1-2
TGTGCCAGCAGTTCCGGACATAATGGAGACTATGGCTACACCTTC
CASSSGHNGDYGYTF
>NA|NA|TRBV11-3|TRBJ2-3
TGTGCCAGCAGCACCCGGGACAACGACGCGCAGTATTTT
CASSTRDNDAQYF
>TRBD1|NA|TRBV4-1|TRBJ2-3
TGCGCCAGCAGCCAAGATAACTTTCCGGGACAGGTCACAGATACGCAGTATTTT
CASSQDNFPGQVTDTQYF
>TRBD1|once|TRBV4-3|TRBJ2-1
TGCGCCAGCAGCCAATTCAGGACAGGCCACAATGAGCAGTTCTTC
CASSQFRTGHNEQFF
>NA|few|TRBV11-2|TRBJ1-2
TGTGCCAGCAGCTTACGGGGCGAATATGGCTACACCTTC
CASSLRGEYGYTF
>NA|NA|TRBV20-1|TRBJ2-7
TGCAGTGCTAGGGAGCGCTTTTACTACGAGCAGTACTTC
CSARERFYYEQYF
>NA|NA|TRBV12-3/TRBV12-4|TRBJ2-7
TGTGCCAGCAGGCCGTCTAGGGGGGGGCCCTACGAGCAGTACTTC
CASRPSRGGPYEQYF
>TRBD1|NA|TRBV12-3/TRBV12-4|TRBJ2-5
TGTGCCAGCAGTGGAGGACGACAGGGGAGAGGCGAGACCCAGTACTTC
CASSGGRQGRGETQYF
>TRBD1|NA|TRBV5-1|TRBJ2-4
TGCGCCAGCAGCTTGGCCGGGGGACAGGGGATCGACATTCAGTACTTC
CASSLAGGQGIDIQYF
>NA|NA|TRBV4-1|TRBJ2-5
TGCGCCAGCAGCCCGACAAAAGAGACCCAGTACTTC
CASSPTKETQYF
>NA|NA|TRBV11-2|TRBJ1-1
TGTGCCAGCAGCTCTTTCTCGGTTGGGGGGTCCACTGAAGCTTTCTTT
CASSSFSVGGSTEAFF
>NA|few|TRBV6-5|TRBJ1-4
TGTGCCAGCAGTTACTCAGGGGGTTGGCGTGAAAAACTGTTTTTT
CASSYSGGWREKLFF
>NA|few|TRBV7-9|TRBJ2-7
TGTGCCAGCAGCTTAGGGGCAGCCTCCTACGAGCAGTACTTC
CASSLGAASYEQYF
>NA|few|TRBV12-3/TRBV12-4|TRBJ2-3
TGTGCCAGCGGCTGGGACGGCTATACAGATACGCAGTATTTT
CASGWDGYTDTQYF
>TRBD2|few|TRBV28|TRBJ2-7
TGTGCCAGCAGGAATAGCGGGGGACCCTCCTACGAGCAGTACTTC
CASRNSGGPSYEQYF
>NA|few|TRBV29-1|TRBJ2-7
TGCAGCGTAGCGGGAGGGACAGGGAGATACGAGCAGTACTTC
CSVAGGTGRYEQYF